This T cell receptor (beta chain) was found in a study of T cell responses to AZD1222 COVID-19 vaccine. Findings of the study overall: The donors showed a predominance of white British ancestry and of females, with possible underestimation of clonal diversity.

The CDR3 covers 17 residues. Germline V lookup: CDR1 LGHNA, CDR2 YNFKEQ. The junction had 7 bases not matched to a gene; V was cut back by 0 bases and J by 6 bases. On this clone: The antigen remains undetermined.

The assay was immunoSEQ multiplex PCR, and TCRdb's table has in-frame clones only and misses some. The sample consists of about 81,000 clones, more than 85% of them appearing once. This TCR came from an adult who received the AZD1222 COVID-19 vaccine. The sequencing here drew on peripheral blood, taken 28 days after the second AZD1222 dose. V and J are TRBV4-2 and TRBJ2-1; 11 bases match TRBD2. The CDR3 sequence is CASSQDVGTSGTNEQFF. The CDR3, as DNA: TGTGCCAGCAGCCAAGATGTAGGGACTAGCGGTACCAATGAGCAGTTCTTC.